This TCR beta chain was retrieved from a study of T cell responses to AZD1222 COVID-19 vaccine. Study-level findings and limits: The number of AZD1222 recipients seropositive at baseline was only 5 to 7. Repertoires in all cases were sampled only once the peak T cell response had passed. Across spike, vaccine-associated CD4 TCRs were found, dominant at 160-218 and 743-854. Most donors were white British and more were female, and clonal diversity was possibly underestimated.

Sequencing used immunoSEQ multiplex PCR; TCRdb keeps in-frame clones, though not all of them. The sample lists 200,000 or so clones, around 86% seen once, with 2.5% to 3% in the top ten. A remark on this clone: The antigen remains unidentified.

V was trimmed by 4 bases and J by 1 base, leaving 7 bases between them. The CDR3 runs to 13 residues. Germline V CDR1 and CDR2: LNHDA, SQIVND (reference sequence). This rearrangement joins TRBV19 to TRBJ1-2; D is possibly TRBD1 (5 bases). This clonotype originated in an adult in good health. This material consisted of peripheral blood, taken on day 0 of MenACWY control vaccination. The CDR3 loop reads CASSTGGNYGYTF. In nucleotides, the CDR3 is TGTGCCAGTAGTACCGGGGGTAACTATGGCTACACCTTC.